The clone carrying this T cell receptor beta chain was observed a few times. The antigen remains undetermined. MiXCR, run by TCRdb on the PCR reads, gives a single entry per CDR3 protein. Found here are under 600,000 distinct CDR3 sequences, roughly 25% of them singletons; the top ten hold approximately 0.76%. The source of the sample is a study of molecular identifiers for immune sequencing clone quantification. CDR1 and CDR2 from the germline V gene are MRHNA and SNTAGT. V lost 3 bases and J 5 bases, leaving 10 bases between the germline ends. This CDR3 contains 13 residues. Libraries of naive CD8 cells were prepared from approximately 20,000 to 1,000,000 sorted cells using 10%, 30% or 50% RNA. Based on a CD8+CD4-CCR7+CD45RA+ profile, naive CD8 T cells were sorted. Study-level findings and limits: In naive cells, under 1% of molecules belonged to clones above 20 RNA copies, against over 97% in effector cells.

Material for sequencing was naive CD8+ T cells from blood, with Jurkat cell RNA spiked in. The subset was: FACS-sorted CD8+CD4-CCR7+CD45RA+ naive T cells. This chain connects TRBV6-4 to TRBJ1-1; D is ambiguous. The TCR was taken from a human donor in good health. Some libraries in this study had Jurkat cell RNA spiked in. CDR3: CASSEREWTEAFF. The CDR3 DNA reads as TGTGCCAGCAGTGAACGGGAGTGGACTGAAGCTTTCTTT.